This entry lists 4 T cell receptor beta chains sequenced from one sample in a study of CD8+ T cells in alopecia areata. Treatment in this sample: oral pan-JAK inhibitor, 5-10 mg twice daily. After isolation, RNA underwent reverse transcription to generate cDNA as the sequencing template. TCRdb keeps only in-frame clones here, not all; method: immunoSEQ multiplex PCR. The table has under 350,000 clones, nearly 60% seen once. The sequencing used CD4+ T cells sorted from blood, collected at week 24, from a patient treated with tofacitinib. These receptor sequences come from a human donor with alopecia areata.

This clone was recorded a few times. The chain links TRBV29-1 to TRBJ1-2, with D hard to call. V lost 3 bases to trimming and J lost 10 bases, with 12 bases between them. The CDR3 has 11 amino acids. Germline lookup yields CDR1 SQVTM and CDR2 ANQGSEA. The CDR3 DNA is TGCAGCGTTGAGTTAGGTCGGATCTACACCTTC. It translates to CSVELGRIYTF.

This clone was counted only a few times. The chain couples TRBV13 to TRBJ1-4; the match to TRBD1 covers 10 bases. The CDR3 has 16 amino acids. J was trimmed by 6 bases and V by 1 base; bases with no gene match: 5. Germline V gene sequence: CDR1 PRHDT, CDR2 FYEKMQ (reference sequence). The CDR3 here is CASSLAPGTGDEKLFF. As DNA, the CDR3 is TGTGCCAGCAGCTTAGCCCCCGGGACAGGGGATGAAAAACTGTTTTTT.

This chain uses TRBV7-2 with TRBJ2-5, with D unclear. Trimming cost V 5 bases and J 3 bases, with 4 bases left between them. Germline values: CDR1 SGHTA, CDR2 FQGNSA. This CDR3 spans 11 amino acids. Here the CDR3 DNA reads TGTGCCAGCAGCCGAAAAGAGACCCAGTACTTC. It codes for CASSRKETQYF.

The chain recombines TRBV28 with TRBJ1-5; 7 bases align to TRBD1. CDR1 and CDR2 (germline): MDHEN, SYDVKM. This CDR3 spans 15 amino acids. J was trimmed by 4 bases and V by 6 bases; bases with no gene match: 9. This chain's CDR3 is CASSNPPQGNQPQHF. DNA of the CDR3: TGTGCCAGCAGCAATCCCCCACAGGGGAATCAGCCCCAGCATTTT.